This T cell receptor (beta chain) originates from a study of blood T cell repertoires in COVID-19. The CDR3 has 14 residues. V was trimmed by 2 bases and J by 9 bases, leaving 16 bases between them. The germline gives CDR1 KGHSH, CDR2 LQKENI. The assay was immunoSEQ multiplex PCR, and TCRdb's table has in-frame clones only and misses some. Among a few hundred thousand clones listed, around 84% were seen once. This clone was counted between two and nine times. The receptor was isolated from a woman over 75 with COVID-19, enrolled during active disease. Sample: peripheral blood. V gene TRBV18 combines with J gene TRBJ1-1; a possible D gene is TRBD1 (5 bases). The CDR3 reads CASSPLTDTGKAFF. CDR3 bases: TGTGCCAGCTCACCATTGACAGATACCGGCAAAGCTTTCTTT.